A single sample gave rise to the 29 T cell receptor beta chains below, sequenced in a study of identical twins. TCRdb reprocessed the 5' RACE reads with MiXCR, giving one entry per CDR3 protein. Of 450,000 or so distinct CDR3 sequences listed, over 12% are singletons. These data are also associated with another study on yellow fever vaccine responses in identical twins.

Sequenced input: CD4+ T cells sorted from blood. The receptors shown here come from a woman in her late teens or twenties in good health.

This sequence joins TRBV20-1 and TRBJ1-1, with D possibly matching TRBD1 (5 bases). Germline CDR1 and CDR2: DFQATT and SNEGSKA (reference sequence). With 0 bases removed from V and 7 bases from J, the gap between germline ends came to 12 bases. The CDR3 is 13 amino acids. As DNA, the CDR3 is TGCAGTGCTAGAGATTGGGGCAGCAATGAAGCTTTCTTT. Amino acids: CSARDWGSNEAFF.

The gene calls are TRBV20-1 and TRBJ2-7; the match to TRBD2 covers 8 bases. The germline V gene encodes CDR1 DFQATT and CDR2 SNEGSKA (reference sequence). The CDR3 covers 13 residues. After removal of 3 bases from V and 6 bases from J, the junction contained 7 bases not matched to a gene. Here the CDR3 reads CSASGGAMAEQYF. In DNA, the CDR3 is TGCAGTGCTAGCGGGGGGGCCATGGCCGAGCAGTACTTC.

The chain couples TRBV5-1 to TRBJ2-1; a weak D match, TRBD2 (6 bases). CDR3 length equals 15 residues. V was clipped by 4 bases and J by 2 bases, with 13 bases between them. Germline CDR1 SGHRS, CDR2 YFSETQ. The CDR3 sequence is CASSPLREAYNEQFF. The DNA for the CDR3 is TGCGCCAGCAGCCCTTTGCGGGAAGCCTACAATGAGCAGTTCTTC.

This clonotype was found a few times. The genes are TRBV7-2 and TRBJ2-3; D is uncertain. The length of the CDR3 is 16 residues. Trimming left V 1 base short and J 3 bases short, with 14 bases between. CDR1 is SGHTA and CDR2 is FQGNSA in the germline V gene. The CDR3, as DNA: TGTGCCAGCAGCTTAGTCGCGACCCAAAAGACAGATACGCAGTATTTT. Amino acids: CASSLVATQKTDTQYF.

The chain combines TRBV5-1 with TRBJ1-6, with a weak D call TRBD1 (5 bases). Germline-derived CDR1 and CDR2 are SGHRS and YFSETQ. This CDR3 has 13 residues. V was cut by 0 bases and J by 9 bases, with 7 bases left in between. The CDR3 sequence: CASSLAGISPLHF. In DNA form, the CDR3 reads TGCGCCAGCAGCTTGGCAGGGATTTCACCCCTCCACTTT.

This clonotype appeared a few times. The chain joins TRBV6-2 or TRBV6-3 to TRBJ2-5; TRBD1 agrees at 11 bases. The CDR3 consists of 13 residues. The J segment lost 9 bases and the V segment lost 4 bases, leaving 4 bases of the junction unmatched. The germline V gene has CDR1 MNHEY and CDR2 SVGEGT. For the CDR3, the DNA is TGTGCCAGCAGTTGGGGACAGGGGGGACCCCAGTACTTC. It translates to CASSWGQGGPQYF.

This clonotype was seen a handful of times. The CDR3, as DNA: TGTGCCAGCTCTCCCTCCGAAAATCAGCCCCAGCATTTT. This gives the protein CASSPSENQPQHF. The V call is TRBV18, the J call TRBJ1-5; D is undetermined. The CDR3 loop spans 13 amino acids. Trimming left V 6 bases short and J 4 bases short, with 10 bases between. Germline assignment: CDR1 KGHSH and CDR2 LQKENI. The full variable domain, its missing parts supplied by reference TRBV18 and TRBJ1-5, is NAGVMQNPRHLVRRRGQEARLRCSPMKGHSHVYWYRQLPEEGLKFMVYLQKENIIDESGMPKERFSAEFPKEGPSILRIQQVVRGDSAAYFCASSPSENQPQHFGDGTRLSIL.

V and J are TRBV3-1 and TRBJ1-1, with D perhaps matching TRBD1 (6 bases). The V and J ends lost 4 bases and 1 base respectively, with 10 bases between them. The CDR3 sequence is 14 residues long. The germline V gene encodes CDR1 LGHDT and CDR2 YNNKEL (reference sequence). In DNA, the CDR3 is TGTGCCAGCAGCCCATCGGGGGCGAACACTGAAGCTTTCTTT. Translated, it gives CASSPSGANTEAFF.

The genes are TRBV27 and TRBJ2-5; the match to TRBD2 covers 8 bases. Looked up from germline, CDR1 is MNHEY and CDR2 is SMNVEV (reference sequence). Trimming at V came to 5 bases and at J to 0 bases, leaving 8 bases not matched to a gene. The CDR3 extends over 16 amino acids. Here the CDR3 DNA reads TGTGCCAGCAGTCCGGACATAGCGGGGTACCAAGAGACCCAGTACTTC. Its protein product is CASSPDIAGYQETQYF.

This clonotype was counted a few times. The rearrangement uses TRBV13 and TRBJ2-1; 10 nucleotides align to TRBD2. This CDR3 has 14 amino acids. Germline lookup yields CDR1 PRHDT and CDR2 FYEKMQ (reference sequence). Unmatched junction bases numbered 10, after V lost 10 bases and J lost 7 bases. In DNA, the CDR3 is TGTGCCACTATAACTAGCGGGGTAAGGAATGAGCAGTTCTTC. It specifies CATITSGVRNEQFF.

This clonotype was seen a handful of times. J is TRBJ2-7 and V is TRBV13; TRBD1 matches at 9 bases. The CDR3 totals 15 residues. CDR1 and CDR2 (germline): PRHDT, FYEKMQ (reference sequence). Trimming at V came to 5 bases and at J to 6 bases, leaving 11 bases not matched to a gene. As DNA, the CDR3 is TGTGCCAGCAGCGGCTCGGGACAGGGTGGAGGCGAGCAGTACTTC. Its translation: CASSGSGQGGGEQYF. Complete variable domain (other parts from reference TRBV13 and TRBJ2-7): AAGVIQSPRHLIKEKRETATLKCYPIPRHDTVYWYQQGPGQDPQFLISFYEKMQSDKGSIPDRFSAQQFSDYHSELNMSSLELGDSALYFCASSGSGQGGGEQYFGPGTRLTVT.

This clonotype was seen only a few times. The V and J genes are TRBV4-1 and TRBJ2-1; 9 bases match TRBD2. Germline CDR1 and CDR2: MGHRA and YSYEKL. V shed 4 bases and J 0 bases; nucleotides not matched to a gene: 22. This CDR3 has 22 residues. The CDR3 reads CASSPGGVAGVTGMSSYNEQFF. As DNA, the CDR3 is TGCGCCAGCAGCCCGGGAGGGGTAGCGGGAGTCACGGGAATGAGCTCCTACAATGAGCAGTTCTTC.

V gene TRBV5-1 combines with J gene TRBJ2-2; possible D gene TRBD2, 6 bases. The CDR3 has 15 residues. Germline lookup yields CDR1 SGHRS and CDR2 YFSETQ. Between the trimmed V and J ends, which lost 3 bases and 0 bases, there was a span of 9 bases. This chain's CDR3 is CASSSGTPNTGELFF. CDR3 sequence (DNA): TGCGCCAGCAGCTCAGGGACTCCGAACACCGGGGAGCTGTTTTTT.

Only one count was recorded for this clonotype. The chain carries TRBV6-1 and TRBJ2-2; 8 bases are shared with TRBD2. This CDR3 has 15 residues. The junction had 4 bases not matched to a gene; V was cut back by 6 bases and J by 1 base. The V gene's germline CDR1 is MNHNS and CDR2 SASEGT. CDR3 amino acids: CASRTTSGNTGELFF. The CDR3 DNA is TGTGCCAGCAGAACTACTAGCGGGAACACCGGGGAGCTGTTTTTT.

This clonotype came up a few times. The chain joins TRBV12-3 or TRBV12-4 to TRBJ2-1; D ambiguous. The CDR3 covers 12 residues. V was cut by 0 bases and J by 14 bases, with 11 bases left in between. DNA for the CDR3: TGTGCCAGCAGTTTAGCGAGGAACCAAGAGTTCTTC. Translating it yields CASSLARNQEFF.

This clonotype has only a few counts. The chain employs TRBV5-4 and TRBJ1-1; tentative D call: TRBD1 (5 bases). Trimming left V 5 bases short and J 6 bases short, with 14 bases between. This CDR3 has 13 residues. Germline loops: CDR1 SGHNT, CDR2 YYREEE (reference sequence). CDR3 amino acids: CASSKVQGSEAFF. As DNA, the CDR3 is TGTGCCAGCAGTAAGGTCCAGGGCTCTGAAGCTTTCTTT.

The V call is TRBV4-3, the J call TRBJ2-7; 7 nucleotides line up with TRBD1. J gave up 2 bases and V 4 bases, and 8 bases lay outside the gene matches. The CDR3 spans 15 residues. Germline CDR1 reads LGHNA; CDR2 reads YSLEER. The CDR3 DNA is TGCGCCAGCAGCCTAGGACAGGTTACGACCTACGAGCAGTACTTC. It specifies CASSLGQVTTYEQYF.

V usage is TRBV20-1 and J usage is TRBJ2-3, with 8 bases lining up with TRBD1. V shed 5 bases and J 1 base; nucleotides not matched to a gene: 5. The germline V gene encodes CDR1 DFQATT and CDR2 SNEGSKA (reference sequence). The CDR3 contains 14 residues. As DNA, the CDR3 is TGCAGTGCTCACAGGGGGGATGGCACAGATACGCAGTATTTT. As protein: CSAHRGDGTDTQYF.

The rearrangement uses TRBV27 and TRBJ1-2, with 7 bases identical to TRBD1. This CDR3 contains 15 residues. The J segment lost 6 bases and the V segment lost 2 bases, leaving 9 bases of the junction unmatched. Germline CDR1 MNHEY, CDR2 SMNVEV (reference sequence). Here the CDR3 reads CASSLLGTERHGYTF. The CDR3 DNA reads TGTGCCAGCAGTTTACTAGGGACAGAGAGGCATGGCTACACCTTC.

V is TRBV15 and J is TRBJ1-1; D unclear. CDR1 and CDR2 from the germline V gene are LNHNV and YYDKDF (reference sequence). The CDR3 runs 14 residues. V lost 0 bases, J lost 1 base, and 6 bases lay in between. For the CDR3, the DNA is TGTGCCACCAGCAGAGACCACAGGAACACTGAAGCTTTCTTT. Translated, it gives CATSRDHRNTEAFF.

This clonotype has only a few counts. This chain connects TRBV7-9 to TRBJ2-5; TRBD2 is a possible D gene (6 bases). The CDR3 has 15 amino acids. CDR1 SEHNR and CDR2 FQNEAQ come from the germline V gene (reference sequence). The germline V and J ends were trimmed by 5 bases and 2 bases, with 15 bases remaining between them. The CDR3 protein is CASSPDFAGQETQYF. The CDR3 nucleotides read TGTGCCAGCAGCCCGGACTTTGCGGGGCAAGAGACCCAGTACTTC.

V usage is TRBV11-2 and J usage is TRBJ2-7; D may be TRBD1 (6 bases). The CDR3 runs 14 residues. Germline V gene sequence: CDR1 SGHAT, CDR2 FQNNGV. V lost 0 bases, J lost 2 bases, and 8 bases lay in between. This chain's CDR3 is CASSLDWGPYEQYF. The CDR3 DNA is TGTGCCAGCAGCTTAGATTGGGGGCCCTACGAGCAGTACTTC.

The V call is TRBV24-1, the J call TRBJ2-1, with TRBD2 matching over 9 bases. Trimming at V came to 4 bases and at J to 4 bases, leaving 1 base not matched to a gene. Germline V lookup: CDR1 KGHDR, CDR2 SFDVKD. This CDR3 is built from 14 residues. The chain's CDR3 is CATSETSGYNEQFF. The CDR3 nucleotides read TGTGCCACCAGTGAGACTAGCGGATACAATGAGCAGTTCTTC.

This clonotype was observed a single time. The V gene is TRBV10-2, the J gene TRBJ1-1; D is perhaps TRBD1 (5 bases). V was pared by 3 bases and J by 8 bases, with 13 bases between. CDR1 is WSHSY and CDR2 is SAAADI in the germline V gene. CDR3 length: 13 residues. CDR3 nucleotide sequence: TGCGCCAGCAGTGACGGCCGAGGGGTCGAAGCTTTCTTT. Protein product: CASSDGRGVEAFF.

This clonotype has more than one count but fewer than ten. The chain joins TRBV6-2 or TRBV6-3 to TRBJ2-1, with D possibly matching TRBD2 (7 bases). The CDR3 has 14 amino acids. Trimming pared 10 bases from V and 4 bases from J, leaving 17 bases between. The germline gives CDR1 MNHEY, CDR2 SVGEGT. The DNA for the CDR3 is TGTGCCACCGCTTGGGCGGGGGCTTACAATGAGCAGTTCTTC. It yields the protein CATAWAGAYNEQFF.

The rearrangement joins TRBV7-6 to TRBJ2-5, with TRBD1 matching 8 bases. This CDR3 contains 14 residues. Germline V gives CDR1 SGHVS, CDR2 FNYEAQ. V shed 5 bases and J 4 bases; nucleotides not matched to a gene: 6. DNA of the CDR3: TGTGCCAGCAGCCGGACAGGGAAGGGAGAGACCCAGTACTTC. Its protein is CASSRTGKGETQYF. The full variable domain, in which reference TRBV7-6 and TRBJ2-5 provide the parts outside the CDR3, is GAGVSQSPRYKVTKRGQDVALRCDPISGHVSLYWYRQALGQGPEFLTYFNYEAQQDKSGLPNDRFSAERPEGSISTLTIQRTEQRDSAMYRCASSRTGKGETQYFGPGTRLLVL.

The chain links TRBV7-8 to TRBJ2-6; D tentatively fits TRBD1 or TRBD2 (6 bases each). The CDR3 length is 16 residues. Trimming removed 1 base at V and 0 bases at J, with 7 bases between. Germline values: CDR1 SGHVS, CDR2 FQNEAQ. DNA of the CDR3: TGTGCCAGCAGCTTAGAGGGGGGCTCTGGGGCCAACGTCCTGACTTTC. It codes for CASSLEGGSGANVLTF.

This clonotype was detected only a few times. This chain links TRBV11-2 with TRBJ2-7, with D possibly matching TRBD1 (6 bases). Trimming took 1 base from V and 3 from J, leaving 13 bases between them. CDR3 length: 15 amino acids. Germline loops: CDR1 SGHAT, CDR2 FQNNGV. The CDR3 loop is CASSLVLQGSYEQYF. CDR3 sequence (DNA): TGTGCCAGCAGCTTAGTATTACAGGGAAGCTACGAGCAGTACTTC.

The V gene is TRBV2, the J gene TRBJ2-7, with D possibly being TRBD1 (6 bases). V lost 0 bases, J lost 6 bases, and 12 bases lay in between. Germline-derived CDR1 and CDR2 are SNHLY and FYNNEI. The CDR3 totals 14 residues. The CDR3 region has the DNA TGTGCCAGCAGTGAAGCGAAGAGAGGGGGCGAGCAGTACTTC. This encodes CASSEAKRGGEQYF. Full variable domain (missing parts from reference TRBV2 and TRBJ2-7): EPEVTQTPSHQVTQMGQEVILRCVPISNHLYFYWYRQILGQKVEFLVSFYNNEISEKSEIFDDQFSVERPDGSNFTLKIRSTKLEDSAMYFCASSEAKRGGEQYFGPGTRLTVT.